This TCR beta chain appears in the sequencing data of a study of shared clonotypes between healthy human individuals. Regarding this clone: A much larger clonotype is one base distant, so this may be a read error.

Sequencing used immunoSEQ multiplex PCR; TCRdb keeps in-frame clones, though not all of them. The top ten hold about 13% of the sample, which has over 400,000 clones, roughly 80% seen once. The CDR3 extends over 12 amino acids. V lost 4 bases, J lost 5 bases, and 5 bases lay in between. The germline gives CDR1 SSHAT, CDR2 FNYEAQ (reference sequence). V is TRBV7-7 and J is TRBJ2-2, with unresolved D. This clonotype was sampled from a woman in her 40s in good health. Some clones in this sample may be carry-over from other donors' samples. The source material was PBMCs. The DNA for the CDR3 is TGTGCCAGCAGCTCCGGTACCGGGGAGCTGTTTTTT. Translation: CASSSGTGELFF.